The T cell receptor beta chain under discussion was sequenced for a study of regulatory T cells in long-lasting Graves disease. Study-wide points: Tissue studied was limited to peripheral blood, excluding thyroid tissue. It was in persistent disease that TRBV28, TRBJ1-2 and TRBJ2-5 were favored.

In germline, CDR1 is MNHEY, CDR2 SVGAGI. Trimming took 0 bases from V and 0 from J, leaving 12 bases between them. CDR3 size: 16 residues. There are many counts of this clonotype. Its antigen is as yet unknown. As for time point: persistent/refractory GD, antithyroid drugs over 5 years with positive TRAb. The TCR library used RNA extracted from PBMCs. In this cohort, patients came from an endocrinology department located in Xi'an, China. According to the study, TCR beta libraries were built with iRepertoire HTBI primers and CDR3-region Arm-PCR. In TCRdb, the multiplex PCR reads were re-called with MiXCR into one record per CDR3 protein. The sample records 300,000 to 350,000 distinct CDR3 sequences, around a fifth being singletons.

The chain links TRBV6-5 to TRBJ2-7, with D possibly matching TRBD2 (6 bases). The source material was peripheral blood mononuclear cells (PBMCs), sampled when the disease was refractory, from a patient treated with antithyroid drugs. The receptor was isolated from a female donor with Graves disease. CDR3 residues: CASSYSGGTHSYEQYF. The CDR3 DNA sequence: TGTGCCAGCAGTTACTCAGGAGGGACCCACTCCTACGAGCAGTACTTC.